The clone carrying this T cell receptor (beta chain) was seen a handful of times. Antigen unknown. The data were obtained in a study of early T cells in non-severe SARS-CoV-2 infection. Notes on the study in general: Matching results from VDJdb favored anti-spike CD8 responses, leaving private and CD4 specificities undetected.

Unique molecular identifier tags were affixed to discrete cDNA molecules. TCRdb reanalysed the 5' RACE reads using MiXCR and keeps one entry per CDR3 protein. The profile shows about 80,000 distinct CDR3 sequences, 15% to 20% of them singletons. Trimming stripped 3 bases from V and 2 bases from J, with 16 bases between. The CDR3 totals 16 residues. Source material: whole blood. This chain connects TRBV12-3 or TRBV12-4 to TRBJ1-2, with D unresolved. The source is an adult who was a healthcare worker with PCR-confirmed SARS-CoV-2 infection or an uninfected control (not recorded which). CDR3: CASSFGRSSANYGYTF. The CDR3 DNA sequence: TGTGCCAGCAGTTTCGGCAGGTCTAGCGCGAACTATGGCTACACCTTC.